The 29 T cell receptor beta chains below were found in one sample sequenced in a study of blood T cell repertoires in COVID-19. TCRdb's copy holds only in-frame clones and misses some; the assay was immunoSEQ multiplex PCR. Among about 350,000 clones listed, approximately 90% were seen once. The sample was peripheral blood. Every receptor here comes from a young woman who had recovered from COVID-19.

The chain joins TRBV5-1 to TRBJ2-7; no clear D gene. V lost 5 bases to trimming and J lost 4 bases, with 16 bases between them. From germline, CDR1 is SGHRS and CDR2 YFSETQ. The CDR3 consists of 14 residues. The CDR3 protein is CASRIDTSTYEQYV. CDR3 bases: TGCGCCAGCAGGATCGACACCTCAACTTACGAGCAGTACGTC.

The V and J genes are TRBV14 and TRBJ2-5, with D tentatively TRBD2 (6 bases). The CDR3 sequence is 18 residues long. Trimming took 1 base from V and 0 from J, leaving 18 bases between them. CDR1 and CDR2 (germline): SGHDN, FVKESK. CDR3 bases: TGTGCCAGCAGCCAAGTCGCGCGGGACTCGAAGTACCAAGAGACCCAGTACTTC. Its protein product is CASSQVARDSKYQETQYF.

The chain has TRBV4-1 and TRBJ1-2, with unresolved D. The V gene's germline CDR1 is MGHRA and CDR2 YSYEKL. V shed 2 bases and J shed 4 bases, with 11 bases lying between them. The CDR3 has 14 residues. The CDR3 reads CASSQRGIGYGYTF. CDR3 DNA: TGCGCCAGCAGCCAAAGAGGGATAGGCTATGGCTACACCTTC.

This clone was found a few times. The rearrangement joins TRBV4-3 to TRBJ1-2; TRBD1 might be the D (5 bases). Germline V gene data show CDR1 as LGHNA and CDR2 as YSLEER. V was shortened by 4 bases and J by 4 bases, with 10 bases between the two germline ends. This CDR3 spans 13 amino acids. CDR3 in amino acids: CASSPGHLYGYTF. The CDR3 DNA reads as TGCGCCAGCAGCCCCGGACACCTCTATGGCTACACCTTC.

The chain joins TRBV7-8 to TRBJ1-1; TRBD1 matches at 7 bases. The V gene end was trimmed by 7 bases and the J gene end by 1 base; junction bases not matched to a gene: 12. From germline, CDR1 is SGHVS and CDR2 FQNEAQ. CDR3 length: 16 residues. The CDR3 sequence: CASTNPGQVPNTEAFF. In nucleotides, the CDR3 is TGTGCCAGCACCAACCCCGGACAGGTTCCGAACACTGAAGCTTTCTTT.

The chain uses TRBV14 and TRBJ1-4; no reliable D call. The germline V and J ends were trimmed by 0 bases and 0 bases, with 8 bases remaining between them. Germline V gene data show CDR1 as SGHDN and CDR2 as FVKESK. The CDR3 totals 16 residues. The DNA of the CDR3 is TGTGCCAGCAGCCAAGAAAGAACAGCAACTAATGAAAAACTGTTTTTT. This sequence encodes CASSQERTATNEKLFF. Using reference TRBV14 and TRBJ1-4 for the parts outside the CDR3, the full variable domain is EAGVTQFPSHSVIEKGQTVTLRCDPISGHDNLYWYRRVMGKEIKFLLHFVKESKQDESGMPNNRFLAERTGGTYSTLKVQPAELEDSGVYFCASSQERTATNEKLFFGSGTQLSVL.

This rearrangement joins TRBV2 to TRBJ2-7; 8 nucleotides align to TRBD2. The CDR3 covers 13 residues. Germline assignment: CDR1 SNHLY and CDR2 FYNNEI. V gave up 6 bases and J gave up 5 bases; unmatched junction bases: 6. The CDR3 spells CASRLGLGDEQYV. The DNA of the CDR3 is TGTGCCAGCAGGTTGGGACTAGGTGACGAGCAGTACGTC.

The chain recombines TRBV15 with TRBJ1-2; D may be TRBD1 (5 bases). The CDR3 length is 15 residues. Germline CDR1 reads LNHNV; CDR2 reads YYDKDF (reference sequence). The V and J ends lost 3 bases and 5 bases respectively, with 16 bases between them. The CDR3 DNA reads as TGTGCCACCAGCAGGAGGGTGGGGGGGAGTTATGGCTACACCTTC. This translates into CATSRRVGGSYGYTF.

The rearrangement uses TRBV7-8 and TRBJ2-7; a weak D match, TRBD2 (6 bases). The CDR3 is 16 residues long. Trimming removed 0 bases from V and 2 bases from J, with 14 bases in between. Germline lookup yields CDR1 SGHVS and CDR2 FQNEAQ. The CDR3 nucleotides read TGTGCCAGCAGCTTAGCGCGGGAAGGGTTGGCCTACGAGCAGTACGTC. Protein: CASSLAREGLAYEQYV.

The gene calls are TRBV27 and TRBJ1-1, with D perhaps TRBD1 (5 bases). Germline V gene data show CDR1 as MNHEY and CDR2 as SMNVEV (reference sequence). CDR3 length: 15 residues. The V gene lost 8 bases and the J gene lost 0 bases, with 16 bases spanning the gap. The CDR3 is CASRWGQGLNTEAFF. For the CDR3, the DNA is TGTGCCAGCCGATGGGGCCAAGGATTGAACACTGAAGCTTTCTTT.

The chain uses TRBV19 and TRBJ1-1; 9 positions agree with TRBD1. V trimming: 6 bases; J trimming: 11 bases; junction bases outside the gene matches: 10. Per germline, CDR1 LNHDA and CDR2 SQIVND (reference sequence). CDR3 length equals 13 residues. The CDR3 nucleotides are TGTGCCAGTAGGACAGGGGGGGTTCCCGGGGCTTTCTTT. Its protein product is CASRTGGVPGAFF.

This chain uses TRBV30 with TRBJ1-1, with 7 bases lining up with TRBD1. CDR1 and CDR2 (germline): GTSNPN, SVGIG (reference sequence). The J segment lost 10 bases and the V segment lost 2 bases, leaving 10 bases of the junction unmatched. The CDR3 length is 13 residues. CDR3: CAWSSGGTVLAFF. The CDR3 coding sequence is TGTGCCTGGAGTTCTGGGGGGACAGTGTTAGCTTTCTTT.

The chain couples TRBV7-9 to TRBJ1-2, with 9 positions matching TRBD1. J was trimmed by 6 bases and V by 3 bases; bases with no gene match: 14. Germline CDR1 is SEHNR and CDR2 is FQNEAQ (reference sequence). The CDR3 is 17 residues long. The CDR3: CASSLNWDRVDRDGYTF. The CDR3, as DNA: TGTGCCAGCAGCTTGAATTGGGACAGGGTGGATAGGGATGGCTACACCTTC.

The genes are TRBV30 and TRBJ2-1; 8 bases match TRBD2. The J segment lost 5 bases and the V segment lost 6 bases, leaving 6 bases of the junction unmatched. Germline V gene sequence: CDR1 GTSNPN, CDR2 SVGIG (reference sequence). The CDR3 runs 13 residues. In DNA form, the CDR3 reads TGTGCCTGCTGGACTAGCAAAAACAATGAGCAGTTCTTC. Its translation is CACWTSKNNEQFF.

The rearrangement joins TRBV7-2 to TRBJ1-1, with 7 bases that match TRBD1. Germline V gene lookup returns CDR1 SGHTA and CDR2 FQGNSA. This CDR3 spans 16 amino acids. Trimming at V came to 1 base and at J to 0 bases, leaving 5 bases not matched to a gene. CDR3 protein: CASSLERGRVNTEAFF. The CDR3 nucleotides are TGTGCCAGCAGCTTAGAAAGGGGGCGGGTGAACACTGAAGCTTTCTTT.

CDR3 DNA sequence: TGTGCCTGGGGGGAGGGAGCTAACCCCAGCGGGGAGCTGTTTTTT. Translation gives CAWGEGANPSGELFF. This chain links TRBV30 with TRBJ2-2; TRBD2 agrees at 7 bases. CDR1 and CDR2 from the germline V gene are GTSNPN and SVGIG (reference sequence). The CDR3 totals 15 residues. With V trimmed by 5 bases and J by 7 bases, 13 bases remained unmatched.

The chain is built from TRBV7-8 and TRBJ2-2; 7 nucleotides agree with TRBD1. Losses at the gene ends were 6 bases for V and 2 bases for J; bases not matched to a gene: 6. CDR3 length: 15 residues. Germline values: CDR1 SGHVS, CDR2 FQNEAQ. The CDR3 spells CASRRDRENTGELFF. CDR3 in DNA: TGTGCCAGCAGAAGGGACAGAGAAAACACCGGGGAGCTGTTTTTT.

The V gene is TRBV30, the J gene TRBJ1-5, with D perhaps TRBD1 (5 bases). V shed 1 base and J shed 1 base, with 5 bases lying between them. Per germline, CDR1 GTSNPN and CDR2 SVGIG (reference sequence). The CDR3 sequence is 13 residues long. CDR3 protein: CAWSEGSNQPQHF. In DNA, the CDR3 is TGTGCCTGGAGTGAGGGGAGCAATCAGCCCCAGCATTTT.

This rearrangement joins TRBV7-2 to TRBJ1-5, with 7 bases matching TRBD1. CDR3 size: 14 residues. Germline loops: CDR1 SGHTA, CDR2 FQGNSA. V trimming: 5 bases; J trimming: 4 bases; junction bases outside the gene matches: 5. The CDR3, as DNA: TGTGCCAGCAGCGGGGACAGATTTAATCAGCCCCAGCATTTT. As protein: CASSGDRFNQPQHF. The complete variable domain, with remaining parts taken from reference TRBV7-2 and TRBJ1-5, reads GAGVSQSPSNKVTEKGKDVELRCDPISGHTALYWYRQSLGQGLEFLIYFQGNSAPDKSGLPSDRFSAERTGGSVSTLTIQRTQQEDSAVYLCASSGDRFNQPQHFGDGTRLSIL.

The gene calls are TRBV19 and TRBJ1-5; D gene unclear. This CDR3 spans 10 amino acids. Trimming took 7 bases from V and 6 from J, leaving 4 bases between them. The germline V gene has CDR1 LNHDA and CDR2 SQIVND (reference sequence). The CDR3 coding sequence is TGTGCCAGTAATCGTCAGCCCCAGCATTTT. Protein product: CASNRQPQHF.

The chain recombines TRBV4-3 with TRBJ2-1, with TRBD1 matching over 9 bases. The CDR3 has 15 amino acids. CDR1 and CDR2 from the germline V gene are LGHNA and YSLEER. V lost 3 bases to trimming and J lost 4 bases; unmatched junction nucleotides: 4. In DNA form, the CDR3 reads TGCGCCAGCAGCCAGGACAGGGGTGAATACAATGAGCAGTTCTTC. Its protein product is CASSQDRGEYNEQFF.

The chain carries TRBV6-2 or TRBV6-3 and TRBJ2-7; 10 nucleotides agree with TRBD2. The V and J ends lost 5 bases and 6 bases, in that order; junction bases with no gene match: 4. Germline V gene data show CDR1 as MNHEY and CDR2 as SVGEGT. CDR3 size: 13 residues. CDR3 coding DNA: TGTGCCAGCAGTCGGACTAGCGGTGTCGAGCAGTACGTC. Amino acid sequence: CASSRTSGVEQYV.

This rearrangement joins TRBV5-6 to TRBJ2-2; maybe TRBD1 (7 bases). V was pared by 1 base and J by 6 bases, with 16 bases between. CDR1 and CDR2 from the germline V gene are SGHDT and YYEEEE. The length of the CDR3 is 16 residues. This chain's CDR3 is CASSLRRQGGAGELFF. The CDR3, as DNA: TGTGCCAGCAGCTTGCGTAGGCAGGGGGGAGCCGGGGAGCTGTTTTTT.

V and J are TRBV6-2 or TRBV6-3 and TRBJ2-3, with a weak D call TRBD2 (5 bases). The CDR3 runs to 15 residues. Between the trimmed V and J ends, which lost 6 bases and 0 bases, there was a span of 13 bases. In germline, CDR1 is MNHEY, CDR2 SVGEGT. The CDR3 loop is CASSPVGGSTDTQYF. The CDR3 DNA sequence: TGTGCCAGCAGCCCGGTTGGCGGGAGCACAGATACGCAGTATTTT.

The gene calls are TRBV5-1 and TRBJ2-6, with D perhaps TRBD1 (6 bases). Germline lookup yields CDR1 SGHRS and CDR2 YFSETQ. The CDR3 is 17 residues long. The germline V and J ends were trimmed by 4 bases and 0 bases, with 14 bases remaining between them. This chain's CDR3 is CASSTLTGLSGANVLTF. CDR3 nucleotide sequence: TGCGCCAGCAGCACACTAACAGGGCTCTCTGGGGCCAACGTCCTGACTTTC.

The J gene is TRBJ2-1, the V gene TRBV3-1 (or the pseudogene TRBV3-2), with 9 bases identical to TRBD2. The junction had 4 bases not matched to a gene; V was cut back by 0 bases and J by 4 bases. The germline V gene encodes CDR1 LGHDT and CDR2 YNNKEL (reference sequence). There are 16 residues in the CDR3. The CDR3 sequence: CASSQDIAGEYNEQFF. The CDR3 DNA reads as TGTGCCAGCAGCCAAGACATAGCGGGAGAATACAATGAGCAGTTCTTC.

This clone showed up just once. The chain couples TRBV9 to TRBJ2-3, with 8 nucleotides matching TRBD2. The CDR3 has 17 amino acids. CDR1 SGDLS and CDR2 YYNGEE come from the germline V gene. J lost 2 bases, V lost 4 bases, and 12 bases had no gene match. CDR3 DNA sequence: TGTGCCAGCAGCCCCCGGGGGGGGGCCTCCCCCACAGATACGCAGTATTTT. It translates to CASSPRGGASPTDTQYF.

The chain is built from TRBV11-3 and TRBJ1-2; 7 bases are a match to TRBD1. Germline CDR1 and CDR2: SGHNT and YENEEA. With 4 bases clipped from V and 2 bases from J, the junction kept 7 bases outside the gene matches. This CDR3 is 15 amino acids long. This chain's CDR3 is CASSSITGANYGYTF. CDR3 nucleotides: TGTGCCAGCAGCTCTATTACAGGGGCGAACTATGGCTACACCTTC.

With regard to this clone: A junction end diverges from the germline sequence, so it may reflect a read error. The DNA for the CDR3 is TGTGTCAGCAGCCCCCGACTAGCGGGAGACACCTACAATGAGCAGTTCTTC. Protein: CVSSPRLAGDTYNEQFF. J is TRBJ2-1 and V is TRBV5-4, with TRBD2 matching over 12 bases. From germline, CDR1 is SGHNT and CDR2 YYREEE (reference sequence). CDR3 length: 17 amino acids.